This TCR beta chain was recovered during a study of CD8 T cells in Susac syndrome. This CDR3 has 12 residues. After extraction with the RNeasy kit, roughly 0.5 to 1 ug of the RNA was reverse transcribed using random hexamers. One entry per CDR3 protein results from TCRdb running MiXCR on the immunoSEQ multiplex PCR reads. The repertoire consists of 150,000 to 200,000 distinct CDR3 sequences, with about 95% occurring once and the leading ten covering 0.1%. This chain connects TRBV21-1 to TRBJ2-7. TRBV21-1 is a pseudogene locus. The clonotype comes from a human donor in good health. Sequencing used CD4+ T cells from PBMCs. CDR3 residues: CAPTNGRDEQYF. In DNA, the CDR3 is TGTGCCCCAACGAACGGTCGCGACGAGCAGTACTTC.